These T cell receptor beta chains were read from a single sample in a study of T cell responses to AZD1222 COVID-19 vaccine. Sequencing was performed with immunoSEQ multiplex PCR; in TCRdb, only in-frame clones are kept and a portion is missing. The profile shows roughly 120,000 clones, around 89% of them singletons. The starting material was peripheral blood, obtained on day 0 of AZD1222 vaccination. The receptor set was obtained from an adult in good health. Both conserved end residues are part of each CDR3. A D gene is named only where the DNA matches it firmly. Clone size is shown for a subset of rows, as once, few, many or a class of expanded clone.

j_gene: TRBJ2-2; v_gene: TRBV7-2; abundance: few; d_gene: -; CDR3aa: CASSPGGLDTGELFF; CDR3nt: TGTGCCAGCAGCCCCGGGGGATTGGACACCGGGGAGCTGTTTTTT
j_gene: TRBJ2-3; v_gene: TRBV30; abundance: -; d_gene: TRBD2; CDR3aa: CAMLAGGPGTDTQYF; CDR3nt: TGTGCGATGCTAGCGGGGGGGCCTGGCACAGATACGCAGTATTTT
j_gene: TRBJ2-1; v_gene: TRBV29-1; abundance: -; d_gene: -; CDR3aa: CSGVHSVEQFF; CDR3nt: TGCAGCGGGGTGCATAGTGTTGAGCAGTTCTTC
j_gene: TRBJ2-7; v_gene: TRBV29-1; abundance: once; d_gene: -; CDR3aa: CSVEDPQRNSYEQYF; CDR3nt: TGCAGCGTTGAAGATCCCCAGAGGAACTCCTACGAGCAGTACTTC
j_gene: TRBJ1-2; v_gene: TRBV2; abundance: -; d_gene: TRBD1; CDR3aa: CASNRLQGARDGYTF; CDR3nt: TGTGCCAGCAATCGTCTACAGGGGGCGCGGGATGGCTACACCTTC
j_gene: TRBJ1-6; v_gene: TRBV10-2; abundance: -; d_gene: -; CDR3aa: CATGEGSGNSPLHF; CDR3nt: TGCGCCACCGGTGAGGGGAGCGGTAATTCACCCCTCCACTTT
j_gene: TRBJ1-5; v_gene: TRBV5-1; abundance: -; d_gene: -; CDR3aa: CASSLGQGHQPQHF; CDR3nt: TGCGCCAGCAGCTTGGGGCAGGGTCATCAGCCCCAGCATTTT
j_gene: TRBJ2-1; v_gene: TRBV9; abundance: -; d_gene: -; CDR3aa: CASSPPDLRANEQFF; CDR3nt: TGTGCCAGCAGCCCACCAGATCTCCGGGCCAATGAGCAGTTCTTC
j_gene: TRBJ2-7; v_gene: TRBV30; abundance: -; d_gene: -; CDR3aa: CAWSMGGSAYEQYF; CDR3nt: TGTGCCTGGAGTATGGGGGGATCGGCCTACGAGCAGTACTTC
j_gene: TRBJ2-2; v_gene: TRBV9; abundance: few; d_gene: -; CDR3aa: CASSRQENTGELFF; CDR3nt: TGTGCCAGCAGTCGACAGGAGAACACCGGGGAGCTGTTTTTT
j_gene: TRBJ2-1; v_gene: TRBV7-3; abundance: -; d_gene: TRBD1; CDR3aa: CASSPFGTGGYNEQFF; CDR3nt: TGTGCCAGCAGCCCCTTCGGGACAGGGGGCTACAATGAGCAGTTCTTC
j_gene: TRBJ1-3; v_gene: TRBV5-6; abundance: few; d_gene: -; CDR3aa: CASSSMDAGNTIYF; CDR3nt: TGTGCCAGCAGCTCGATGGATGCGGGAAACACCATATATTTT
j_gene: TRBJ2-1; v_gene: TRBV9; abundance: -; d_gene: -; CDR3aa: CASSEDKTEQFF; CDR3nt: TGTGCCAGCAGCGAGGACAAGACTGAGCAGTTCTTC
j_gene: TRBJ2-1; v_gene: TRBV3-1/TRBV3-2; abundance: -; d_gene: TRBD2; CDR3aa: CASSLSGTSGSYYNEQFF; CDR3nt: TGTGCCAGCAGCCTTTCAGGGACTAGCGGATCATACTACAATGAGCAGTTCTTC
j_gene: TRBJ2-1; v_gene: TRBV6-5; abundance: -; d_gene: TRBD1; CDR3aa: CVSRQGLSNEQFF; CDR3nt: TGTGTGTCACGACAGGGGCTTTCCAATGAGCAGTTCTTC
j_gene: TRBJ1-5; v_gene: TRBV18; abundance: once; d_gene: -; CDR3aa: CASSPTPVRGGNQPQHF; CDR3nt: TGTGCCAGCTCACCAACCCCAGTAAGAGGGGGCAATCAGCCCCAGCATTTT
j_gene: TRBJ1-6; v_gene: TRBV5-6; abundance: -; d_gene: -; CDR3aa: CASSLDRRPHTSPLHF; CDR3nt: TGTGCCAGCAGCTTGGATCGTCGCCCCCATACTTCACCCCTCCACTTT
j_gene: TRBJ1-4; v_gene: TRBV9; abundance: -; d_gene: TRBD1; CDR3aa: CASSVAGQGEKLFF; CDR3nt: TGTGCCAGCAGCGTAGCGGGACAGGGTGAAAAACTGTTTTTT
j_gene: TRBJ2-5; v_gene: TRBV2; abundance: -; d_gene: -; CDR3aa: CASTVYVETQYF; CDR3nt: TGTGCCAGCACGGTCTACGTGGAGACCCAGTACTTC
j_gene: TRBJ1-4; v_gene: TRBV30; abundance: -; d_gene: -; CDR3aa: CAWSGTVNEKLFF; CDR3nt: TGTGCCTGGAGTGGAACAGTTAATGAAAAACTGTTTTTT
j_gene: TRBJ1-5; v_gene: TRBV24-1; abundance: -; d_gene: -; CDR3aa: CATSDPSNSNQPQHF; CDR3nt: TGTGCCACCAGTGATCCTAGTAATAGCAATCAGCCCCAGCATTTT
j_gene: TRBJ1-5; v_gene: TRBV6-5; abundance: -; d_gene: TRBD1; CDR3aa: CATSPDRNQPQHF; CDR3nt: TGTGCCACAAGCCCGGACAGGAATCAGCCCCAGCATTTT
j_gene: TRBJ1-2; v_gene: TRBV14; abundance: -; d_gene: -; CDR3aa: CASSQGPGLEGYTF; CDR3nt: TGTGCCAGCAGCCAAGGCCCGGGTTTGGAGGGCTACACCTTC
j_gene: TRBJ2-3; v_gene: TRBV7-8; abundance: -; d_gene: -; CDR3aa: CASSSRASTDTQYF; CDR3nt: TGTGCCAGCAGCTCCCGGGCGTCCACAGATACGCAGTATTTT
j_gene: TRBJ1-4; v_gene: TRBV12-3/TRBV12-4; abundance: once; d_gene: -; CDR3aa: CASSRGEGEKLFF; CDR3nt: TGTGCCAGCTCGAGGGGGGAAGGGGAAAAACTGTTTTTT
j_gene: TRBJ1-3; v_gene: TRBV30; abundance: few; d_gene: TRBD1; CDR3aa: CAWKYQGVGNTIYF; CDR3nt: TGTGCCTGGAAATACCAGGGGGTTGGAAACACCATATATTTT
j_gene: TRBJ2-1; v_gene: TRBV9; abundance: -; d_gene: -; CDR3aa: CASSGDFYNEQFF; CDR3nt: TGTGCCAGCAGCGGAGACTTCTACAATGAGCAGTTCTTC
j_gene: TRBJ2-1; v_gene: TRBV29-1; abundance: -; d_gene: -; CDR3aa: CSVVKGSVWNEQFF; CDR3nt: TGCAGCGTTGTAAAGGGGTCAGTCTGGAATGAGCAGTTCTTC
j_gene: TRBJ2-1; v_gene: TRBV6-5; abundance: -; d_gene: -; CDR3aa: CASSLTSSSYNEQFF; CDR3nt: TGTGCCAGCAGTTTGACTAGTAGCTCCTACAATGAGCAGTTCTTC
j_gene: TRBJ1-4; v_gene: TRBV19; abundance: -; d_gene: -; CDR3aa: CASSIQGGTNEKLFF; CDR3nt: TGTGCCAGTAGTATACAGGGTGGAACTAATGAAAAACTGTTTTTT
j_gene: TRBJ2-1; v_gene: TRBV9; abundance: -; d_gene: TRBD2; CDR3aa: CASSPLGGTYNEQFF; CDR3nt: TGTGCCAGCAGCCCACTGGGGGGGACCTACAATGAGCAGTTCTTC
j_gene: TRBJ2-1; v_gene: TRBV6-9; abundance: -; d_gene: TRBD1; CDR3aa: CASSYGTGITTEQFF; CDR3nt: TGTGCCAGCAGTTACGGGACAGGGATTACTACTGAGCAGTTCTTC
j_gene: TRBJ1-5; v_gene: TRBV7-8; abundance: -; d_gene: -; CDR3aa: CASSLESQLNQPQHF; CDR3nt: TGTGCCAGCAGCTTAGAATCGCAGCTCAATCAGCCCCAGCATTTT
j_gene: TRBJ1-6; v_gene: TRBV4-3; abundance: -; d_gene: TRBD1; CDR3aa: CASSLRDRDSPLHF; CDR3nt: TGCGCCAGCAGCCTCCGGGACAGAGATTCACCCCTCCACTTT
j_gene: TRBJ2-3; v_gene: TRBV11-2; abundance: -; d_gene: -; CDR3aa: CASSLQGPERRRGTDTQYF; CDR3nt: TGTGCCAGCAGCTTACAAGGTCCCGAGCGGAGGAGGGGTACAGATACGCAGTATTTT
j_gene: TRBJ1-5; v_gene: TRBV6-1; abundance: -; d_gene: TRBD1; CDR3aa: CASYGQGLNQPQHF; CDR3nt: TGTGCCAGCTACGGACAGGGACTCAATCAGCCCCAGCATTTT
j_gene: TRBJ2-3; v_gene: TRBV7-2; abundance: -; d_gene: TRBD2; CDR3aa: CASSLGTSGRGDTQYF; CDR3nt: TGTGCCAGCAGCCTAGGGACTAGCGGGAGGGGGGATACGCAGTATTTT
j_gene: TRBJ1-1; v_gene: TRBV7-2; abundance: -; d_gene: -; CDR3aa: CASSLYIRGFTEAFF; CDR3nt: TGTGCCAGCAGCTTATATATTAGGGGATTCACTGAAGCTTTCTTT
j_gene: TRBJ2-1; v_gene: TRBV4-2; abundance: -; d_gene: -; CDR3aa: CASSQDRIIAFPPYNEQFF; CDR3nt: TGTGCCAGCAGCCAAGATCGTATCATAGCGTTCCCCCCCTACAATGAGCAGTTCTTC
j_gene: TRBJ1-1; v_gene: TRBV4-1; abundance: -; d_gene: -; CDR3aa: CASSQDLGKNTEAFF; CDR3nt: TGCGCCAGCAGCCAAGATCTGGGCAAGAACACTGAAGCTTTCTTT
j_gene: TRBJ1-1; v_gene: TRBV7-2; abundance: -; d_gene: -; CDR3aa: CASSYRGVMNTEAFF; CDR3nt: TGTGCCAGCAGCTACCGAGGGGTCATGAACACTGAAGCTTTCTTT
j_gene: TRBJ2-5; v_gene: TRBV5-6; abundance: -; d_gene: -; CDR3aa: CASSWDQETQYF; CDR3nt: TGTGCCAGCAGCTGGGACCAAGAGACCCAGTACTTC
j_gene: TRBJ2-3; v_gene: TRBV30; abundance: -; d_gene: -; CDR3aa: CAWNKAFSTDTQYF; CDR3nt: TGTGCCTGGAACAAGGCATTTAGCACAGATACGCAGTATTTT
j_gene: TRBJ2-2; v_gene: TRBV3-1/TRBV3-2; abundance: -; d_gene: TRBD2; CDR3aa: CASQPLTSGMKEELFF; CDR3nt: TGTGCCAGCCAACCCCTTACTAGCGGGATGAAAGAAGAGCTGTTTTTT
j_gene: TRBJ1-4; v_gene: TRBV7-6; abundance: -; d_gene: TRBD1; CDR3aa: CASSPGQFNEKLFF; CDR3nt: TGTGCCAGCAGCCCGGGACAGTTTAATGAAAAACTGTTTTTT